The 26 T cell receptor beta chains listed next were all sequenced from one sample in a study of regulatory T cells in long-lasting Graves disease. Libraries of TCR beta came from iRepertoire HTBI primers plus Arm-PCR of CDR3 regions. TCRdb analysed the multiplex PCR reads with MiXCR anew, one entry per CDR3 protein. The repertoire consists of hundreds of thousands of distinct CDR3 sequences, with around 15% occurring once and the leading ten covering around 11%. The sample's time point: newly diagnosed GD, antithyroid drugs for less than 3 months. After RNA was extracted from PBMCs, the TCR library was made from it. These data were also reused for a study on T cells in Graves' hyperthyroidism and ophthalmopathy.

This material consisted of peripheral blood mononuclear cells (PBMCs), taken at new diagnosis, from a patient treated with antithyroid drugs. These receptors originate from a woman aged 25 to 45 with Graves disease.

This clonotype was counted many times. The V call is TRBV5-1, the J call TRBJ2-2; 7 nucleotides align to TRBD2. The CDR3 is 16 amino acids. Per the germline V gene, CDR1 is SGHRS and CDR2 is YFSETQ. Unmatched junction bases numbered 8, after V lost 0 bases and J lost 6 bases. The CDR3 coding sequence is TGCGCCAGCAGCTTGGGTCCGGGAGGAAGCTCCGGGGAGCTGTTTTTT. It yields the protein CASSLGPGGSSGELFF.

There are many counts of this clonotype. This rearrangement joins TRBV7-2 to TRBJ2-3; D may be TRBD1 (6 bases). Trimming removed 7 bases at V and 4 bases at J, with 21 bases between. The germline V gene encodes CDR1 SGHTA and CDR2 FQGNSA. The CDR3 is made up of 16 amino acids. The chain's CDR3 is CASTPNREWVADTQYF. The CDR3 nucleotides read TGTGCCAGCACCCCTAACAGGGAGTGGGTCGCAGATACGCAGTATTTT.

Only a few counts were recorded for this clonotype. At one end the junction does not follow the germline gene, possibly because of a read error. CDR3 sequence (DNA): TGCAGCGTGGAAGGGCAGGTCCAAGAGACCCAGTACTTC. This translates into CSVEGQVQETQYF. The V gene is TRBV29-1, the J gene TRBJ2-5, with D unresolved. The CDR3 has 13 residues. Germline V gives CDR1 SQVTM, CDR2 ANQGSEA.

This clonotype was detected many times. The chain couples TRBV5-1 to TRBJ1-2, with D tentatively TRBD1 (6 bases). Germline V gene lookup returns CDR1 SGHRS and CDR2 YFSETQ. Trimming pared 3 bases from V and 4 bases from J, leaving 19 bases between. The CDR3 sequence is 16 residues long. The CDR3 DNA reads TGCGCCAGCAGCTCTGGCCGGGACACCATAACCTATGGCTACACCTTC. This gives the protein CASSSGRDTITYGYTF. Based on the CDR3 plus reference TRBV5-1 and TRBJ1-2, the full variable domain is KAGVTQTPRYLIKTRGQQVTLSCSPISGHRSVSWYQQTPGQGLQFLFEYFSETQRNKGNFPGRFSGRQFSNSRSEMNVSTLELGDSALYLCASSSGRDTITYGYTFGSGTRLTVV.

This clonotype occurred many times. The chain links TRBV15 to TRBJ2-1, with TRBD2 matching over 7 bases. Germline CDR1 LNHNV, CDR2 YYDKDF (reference sequence). The junction had 7 bases not matched to a gene; V was cut back by 0 bases and J by 5 bases. The CDR3 totals 16 residues. CDR3 residues: CATSRDFFLADNEQFF. CDR3 DNA sequence: TGTGCCACCAGCAGAGATTTCTTTCTAGCGGACAATGAGCAGTTCTTC.

This chain links TRBV15 with TRBJ1-2; 7 bases are shared with TRBD1. Unmatched junction bases numbered 8, after V lost 5 bases and J lost 8 bases. The CDR3 consists of 13 residues. CDR1 and CDR2 from the germline V gene are LNHNV and YYDKDF (reference sequence). CDR3 sequence reads: CATSSQQGKGYTF. In nucleotides, the CDR3 is TGTGCCACCAGCTCACAACAGGGGAAAGGCTACACCTTC.

On this clonotype itself: A much larger clone lies a single base off, so this may be a read error. The chain employs TRBV6-5 and TRBJ1-1; no firm D call. Germline CDR1 is MNHEY and CDR2 is SVGAGI. Trimming shortened V by 2 bases and J by 4 bases, and 17 bases separated the two germline ends. The CDR3 consists of 16 residues. CDR3 nucleotide sequence: TGTGCCAGCAGTTACCACCGGTACACACAGAGCACTGAAGCTTTCTTT. Protein: CASSYHRYTQSTEAFF.

This clonotype was seen repeatedly, ten times or more. The rearrangement joins TRBV2 to TRBJ2-5, with TRBD1 as a possible D gene (5 bases). Germline V gene lookup returns CDR1 SNHLY and CDR2 FYNNEI. The CDR3 has 12 residues. V was trimmed by 2 bases and J by 7 bases, leaving 8 bases between them. CDR3 nucleotide sequence: TGTGCCAGCAGTGAACAGGGAACGACCCAGTACTTC. The encoded protein is CASSEQGTTQYF.

The chain is built from TRBV6-2 or TRBV6-3 and TRBJ2-3; D might be TRBD2 (7 bases). Germline values: CDR1 MNHEY, CDR2 SVGEGT. V lost 4 bases and J lost 1, with 15 bases in between. The CDR3 loop spans 16 amino acids. CDR3 bases: TGTGCCAGCAGTTTGGGGGGGGGCGCCGGCACAGATACGCAGTATTTT. As protein: CASSLGGGAGTDTQYF.

At least ten counts were recorded for this clonotype. CDR3 amino acids: CASSPGQGPYGYTF. In DNA, the CDR3 is TGTGCCAGCAGCCCCGGACAGGGGCCGTATGGCTACACCTTC. The chain is built from TRBV11-2 and TRBJ1-2; 9 bases fit TRBD1. There are 14 residues in the CDR3. With V trimmed by 5 bases and J by 5 bases, 6 bases remained unmatched. The germline CDR1 and CDR2 sequences are SGHAT and FQNNGV.

This clonotype occurred a few times. The chain combines TRBV10-3 with TRBJ2-2, with 7 bases matching TRBD1. Germline-derived CDR1 and CDR2 are ENHRY and SYGVKD. The CDR3 sequence is 14 residues long. The V and J ends lost 6 bases and 0 bases, in that order; junction bases with no gene match: 1. The CDR3 region is CAIRGTANTGELFF. In DNA form, the CDR3 reads TGTGCCATCAGGGGGACAGCGAACACCGGGGAGCTGTTTTTT.

This clonotype was detected a few times. The chain joins TRBV7-9 to TRBJ1-1, with 8 bases identical to TRBD1. V dropped 5 bases and J dropped 4; count of bases not matched to a gene: 6. This CDR3 comprises 14 residues. CDR1 and CDR2 (germline): SEHNR, FQNEAQ (reference sequence). The CDR3 DNA reads TGTGCCAGCAGCAAGACAGGGGAGGGCACTGAAGCTTTCTTT. This codes for CASSKTGEGTEAFF.

This clonotype was seen ten or more times. This sequence joins TRBV12-3 or TRBV12-4 and TRBJ2-7; the D gene is possibly TRBD1 (5 bases). The V end lost 3 bases, the J end lost 2 bases, and 14 bases lay between the germline ends. The CDR3 runs to 15 residues. The CDR3 nucleotides read TGTGCCAGCAGTTTCGCCACAGGCTTTACCTACGAGCAGTACTTC. Protein product: CASSFATGFTYEQYF.

In this sample, this clonotype turned up many times. The chain joins TRBV5-1 to TRBJ1-6; tentative D call: TRBD1 (6 bases). The germline V and J ends were trimmed by 2 bases and 9 bases, with 15 bases remaining between them. The length of the CDR3 is 15 residues. CDR1 SGHRS and CDR2 YFSETQ come from the germline V gene. CDR3 sequence reads: CASSFSGGTPSPLHF. The CDR3 DNA sequence: TGCGCCAGCAGCTTCTCCGGGGGCACCCCTTCACCCCTCCACTTT.

Notes on this clonotype: A much larger clone is a single base away; this may be a read error. V is TRBV5-1 and J is TRBJ2-5, with D possibly TRBD2 on 5 matching bases. The CDR3 runs to 13 residues. Looked up from germline, CDR1 is SGHRS and CDR2 is YFSETQ. Deletions cut 7 bases from V and 11 bases from J, with 21 bases between. CDR3 loop: CASYQETNNEQYF. In DNA form, the CDR3 reads TGCGCCAGCTATCAGGAGACTAATAATGAGCAGTACTTC. The variable domain in full, with the rest retrieved from reference TRBV5-1 and TRBJ2-5, is KAGVTQTPRYLIKTRGQQVTLSCSPISGHRSVSWYQQTPGQGLQFLFEYFSETQRNKGNFPGRFSGRQFSNSRSEMNVSTLELGDSALYLCASYQETNNEQYFGPGTRLLVL.

At least ten counts were recorded for this clonotype. The chain couples TRBV7-9 to TRBJ1-2, with 9 bases matching TRBD1. The CDR3 consists of 14 residues. The V segment lost 5 bases and the J segment 4 bases; nucleotides outside the gene matches: 5. Germline V lookup: CDR1 SEHNR, CDR2 FQNEAQ (reference sequence). The CDR3 loop reads CASSPDRGSYGYTF. CDR3 DNA: TGTGCCAGCAGCCCGGACAGGGGTAGCTATGGCTACACCTTC.

This clonotype was picked up a small number of times. This chain links TRBV10-3 with TRBJ1-3; a weak D match, TRBD1 (5 bases). Trimming took off 3 bases at V and 3 bases at J, with 12 bases between the two ends. The CDR3 loop spans 15 amino acids. The germline V gene has CDR1 ENHRY and CDR2 SYGVKD. The CDR3 DNA is TGTGCCATCAGTGATTCGAGGGGTGGTGGAAACACCATATATTTT. Its protein is CAISDSRGGGNTIYF.

The chain links TRBV13 to TRBJ1-1; D perhaps matches TRBD1 (6 bases). Trimming removed 8 bases at V and 2 bases at J, with 12 bases between. This CDR3 contains 13 residues. Germline V gene data show CDR1 as PRHDT and CDR2 as FYEKMQ (reference sequence). The DNA of the CDR3 is TGTGCCAGCCAGGGGATAGGAAACACTGAAGCTTTCTTT. Residues: CASQGIGNTEAFF.

This chain joins TRBV6-1 and TRBJ2-7; 12 nucleotides line up with TRBD2. The CDR3 covers 17 residues. Trimming removed 7 bases from V and 0 bases from J; junction bases left unmatched: 10. Germline-derived CDR1 and CDR2 are MNHNS and SASEGT. The CDR3 is CASIGASGRGSSYEQYF. For the CDR3, the DNA is TGTGCCAGCATCGGGGCTAGCGGGAGGGGGAGCTCCTACGAGCAGTACTTC.

This clonotype was observed a handful of times. The V gene is TRBV15, the J gene TRBJ2-3, with D possibly TRBD1 on 6 matching bases. This CDR3 has 16 residues. The germline V and J ends were trimmed by 0 bases and 2 bases, with 12 bases remaining between them. From germline, CDR1 is LNHNV and CDR2 YYDKDF (reference sequence). The CDR3 region is CATSRDRTENTDTQYF. CDR3 bases: TGTGCCACCAGCAGAGATAGGACAGAGAACACAGATACGCAGTATTTT.

The CDR3 nucleotides are TGTGCCACCAGCAGAGAGGGGAATGAGCAGTTCTTC. Protein product: CATSREGNEQFF. The chain links TRBV15 to TRBJ2-1; unclear D gene. V lost 0 bases and J 7 bases, leaving 4 bases between the germline ends. The germline CDR1 and CDR2 sequences are LNHNV and YYDKDF (reference sequence). The CDR3 spans 12 residues.

This clonotype was observed a few times. The chain carries TRBV27 and TRBJ2-1; 13 positions match TRBD2. Losses at the gene ends were 5 bases for V and 8 bases for J; bases not matched to a gene: 6. The germline V gene encodes CDR1 MNHEY and CDR2 SMNVEV (reference sequence). The CDR3 is 15 residues long. The CDR3 coding sequence is TGTGCCAGCAGTATTCGGACTAGCGGGAGACATGAGCAGTTCTTC. Protein sequence: CASSIRTSGRHEQFF.

This clonotype was seen at least ten times. CDR3 protein: CASSEANEQFF. In nucleotides, the CDR3 is TGTGCCAGCAGTGAGGCCAATGAGCAGTTCTTC. The rearrangement links TRBV27 to TRBJ2-1; D is unresolved. The length of the CDR3 is 11 residues. Germline loops: CDR1 MNHEY, CDR2 SMNVEV (reference sequence). With 5 bases removed from V and 6 bases from J, the gap between germline ends came to 5 bases.

This clonotype appeared many times. The CDR3 nucleotides are TGTGCCAGCAGCCAAGATTTGATCCTCCATCCCCGGGAGTTGGTCAATGAGCAGTTCTTC. Translated: CASSQDLILHPRELVNEQFF. The J gene is TRBJ2-1, the V gene TRBV3-1, with D maybe TRBD2 (6 bases). The CDR3 runs to 20 residues. Trimming took off 0 bases at V and 6 bases at J, with 27 bases between the two ends. CDR1 and CDR2 from the germline V gene are LGHDT and YNNKEL (reference sequence).

There are a few counts of this clonotype. The chain recombines TRBV20-1 with TRBJ2-7; TRBD2 matches at 11 bases. V lost 5 bases, J lost 9 bases, and 12 bases stayed unmatched. CDR1 DFQATT and CDR2 SNEGSKA come from the germline V gene (reference sequence). The CDR3 contains 14 residues. This chain's CDR3 is CSAAGTSGSEGQYF. CDR3 coding DNA: TGCAGTGCTGCCGGGACTAGCGGTTCAGAGGGGCAGTACTTC.

The count of this clonotype is one. The chain is built from TRBV12-3 or TRBV12-4 and TRBJ2-3, with TRBD2 matching 15 bases. The CDR3 has 18 amino acids. With V trimmed by 6 bases and J by 2 bases, 9 bases remained unmatched. The CDR3: CASSPGTSGRFVTDTQYF. In DNA form, the CDR3 reads TGTGCCAGCAGCCCCGGGACTAGCGGGAGGTTCGTCACAGATACGCAGTATTTT.